This T cell receptor beta chain was recorded in a study of T cells in Graves' hyperthyroidism and ophthalmopathy. Study information: The authors collected peripheral blood at initial diagnosis, before any treatment. The study, taken as a whole, reports: Most thyroid clonotypes with frequency above 0.001 were detected in blood. A 13 V-J signature model discriminated ophthalmopathy versus stable hyperthyroidism.

The table lists this clonotype with many counts. Its cognate antigen is unknown. Source material for PBMCs was 10 ml fresh peripheral blood. Germline CDR1 reads MNHEY; CDR2 reads SVGAGI. The CDR3 consists of 14 residues. Trimming stripped 0 bases from V and 8 bases from J, with 8 bases between. Amplification of TCR beta CDR3 regions was performed using RNA transcripts as template. First-round RT-PCR targeting the TCR CDR3 was performed with the HTBI primer set. TCRdb re-called the multiplex PCR reads with MiXCR, one entry per CDR3 protein. Of 480,000 or so distinct CDR3 sequences listed, approximately 14% were seen once; the top ten hold 15% to 20%.

Sequenced material: blood. The TCR sequence derives from a woman between 18 and 30 years old with Graves' hyperthyroidism. This chain uses TRBV6-5 with TRBJ1-6; D uncertain. The CDR3 nucleotides read TGTGCCAGCAGTTACTCAGGAAGGGATTCACCCCTCCACTTT. Protein: CASSYSGRDSPLHF.